Below are 9 T cell receptor beta chains sequenced from a single sample in a study of blood T cell repertoires in COVID-19. Here immunoSEQ multiplex PCR was the method, and the copy in TCRdb shows in-frame clones only, minus some. The data hold fewer than 130,000 clones, with roughly 84% observed a single time. Sequencing input: peripheral blood. These receptors were obtained from a human donor in a cohort sampled during active COVID-19.

This clone occurred a few times. V is TRBV19 and J is TRBJ1-5; D might be TRBD1 (5 bases). Germline V gene sequence: CDR1 LNHDA, CDR2 SQIVND (reference sequence). The V gene lost 7 bases and the J gene lost 3 bases, with 16 bases spanning the gap. This CDR3 comprises 15 residues. The CDR3 nucleotides are TGTGCCAGTATAGGCCCAGGGAACTACAATCAGCCCCAGCATTTT. As protein: CASIGPGNYNQPQHF. Drawing the rest from reference TRBV19 and TRBJ1-5, the complete variable domain is DGGITQSPKYLFRKEGQNVTLSCEQNLNHDAMYWYRQDPGQGLRLIYYSQIVNDFQKGDIAEGYSVSREKKESFPLTVTSAQKNPTAFYLCASIGPGNYNQPQHFGDGTRLSIL.

The genes are TRBV4-1 and TRBJ2-3, with TRBD2 matching 10 bases. Trimming took 8 bases from V and 0 from J; bases not matched to a gene: 11. Germline CDR1 MGHRA, CDR2 YSYEKL. The CDR3 contains 17 residues. The CDR3 region has the DNA TGCGCCAGCTTAGGACTAGCGGTGAATTCTAGCACAGATACGCAGTATTTT. Translated, it gives CASLGLAVNSSTDTQYF.

V usage is TRBV6-5 and J usage is TRBJ1-5; possibly TRBD1 for D (5 bases). V was shortened by 5 bases and J by 3 bases, with 11 bases between the two germline ends. This CDR3 region has 14 residues. In germline, CDR1 is MNHEY, CDR2 SVGAGI. The CDR3 protein is CASSPGGANQPQHF. CDR3 bases: TGTGCCAGCAGTCCCGGCGGGGCCAATCAGCCCCAGCATTTT.

This sequence joins TRBV3-1 (or the pseudogene TRBV3-2) and TRBJ2-1; D ambiguous. V was pared by 4 bases and J by 0 bases, with 13 bases between. CDR1 LGHDT and CDR2 YNNKEL come from the germline V gene (reference sequence). This CDR3 has 16 amino acids. The CDR3 nucleotides are TGTGCCAGCAGCCCCTTAACAGAGACCTCCTACAATGAGCAGTTCTTC. It yields the protein CASSPLTETSYNEQFF.

DNA of the CDR3: TGTGCCAGTAAGGGGACAGGGGTATCACCCCTCCACTTT. Its protein product is CASKGTGVSPLHF. This chain uses TRBV19 with TRBJ1-6, with TRBD1 identical over 10 bases. The junction had 4 bases not matched to a gene; V was cut back by 7 bases and J by 10 bases. There are 13 residues in the CDR3. The V gene's germline CDR1 is LNHDA and CDR2 SQIVND (reference sequence).

The chain combines TRBV5-6 with TRBJ2-1; a weak D match, TRBD2 (6 bases). This CDR3 comprises 16 residues. The V gene lost 0 bases and the J gene lost 6 bases, with 16 bases spanning the gap. Per the germline V gene, CDR1 is SGHDT and CDR2 is YYEEEE. The CDR3 nucleotides read TGTGCCAGCAGCTTGGCCGGCGGGACTGCGGGCAATGAGCAGTTCTTC. The encoded protein is CASSLAGGTAGNEQFF.

J is TRBJ2-7 and V is TRBV5-1, with 8 nucleotides matching TRBD1. CDR3 size: 14 residues. The J segment lost 1 base and the V segment lost 4 bases, leaving 4 bases of the junction unmatched. Germline loops: CDR1 SGHRS, CDR2 YFSETQ. CDR3 DNA: TGCGCCAGCAGCGAAAGACAGGGGTCCTACGAGCAGTACTTC. Amino acid sequence: CASSERQGSYEQYF. Filled out from reference TRBV5-1 and TRBJ2-7, the complete variable domain reads KAGVTQTPRYLIKTRGQQVTLSCSPISGHRSVSWYQQTPGQGLQFLFEYFSETQRNKGNFPGRFSGRQFSNSRSEMNVSTLELGDSALYLCASSERQGSYEQYFGPGTRLTVT.

The chain uses TRBV28 and TRBJ2-1; TRBD2 matches at 7 bases. CDR3 length equals 15 residues. Germline V gene sequence: CDR1 MDHEN, CDR2 SYDVKM. The V segment lost 6 bases and the J segment 4 bases; nucleotides outside the gene matches: 9. The CDR3 region is CASSDSSGLYNEQFF. CDR3 DNA sequence: TGTGCCAGCAGCGACTCTTCGGGACTATACAATGAGCAGTTCTTC.

CDR3 DNA: TGTGCCAGCAGTAGCGGGACAGGGAACTATGGCTACACCTTC. It is translated as CASSSGTGNYGYTF. J is TRBJ1-2 and V is TRBV28; 9 bases fit TRBD1. CDR1 and CDR2 from the germline V gene are MDHEN and SYDVKM. V trimming: 5 bases; J trimming: 2 bases; junction bases outside the gene matches: 3. The CDR3 is 14 residues long.